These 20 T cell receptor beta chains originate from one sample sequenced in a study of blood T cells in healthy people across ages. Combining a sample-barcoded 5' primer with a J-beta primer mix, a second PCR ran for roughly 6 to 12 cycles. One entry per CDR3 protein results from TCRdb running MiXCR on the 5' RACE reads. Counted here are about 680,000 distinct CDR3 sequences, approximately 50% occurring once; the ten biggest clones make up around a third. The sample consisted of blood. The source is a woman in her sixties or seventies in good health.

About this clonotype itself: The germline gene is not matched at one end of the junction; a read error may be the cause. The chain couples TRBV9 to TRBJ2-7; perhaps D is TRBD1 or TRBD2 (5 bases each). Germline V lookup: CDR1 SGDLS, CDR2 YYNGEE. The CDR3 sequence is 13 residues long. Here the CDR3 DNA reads TGTGCCGGCAGCACGGGGCAGGCGCGGGAGCAGTACTTC. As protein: CAGSTGQAREQYF.

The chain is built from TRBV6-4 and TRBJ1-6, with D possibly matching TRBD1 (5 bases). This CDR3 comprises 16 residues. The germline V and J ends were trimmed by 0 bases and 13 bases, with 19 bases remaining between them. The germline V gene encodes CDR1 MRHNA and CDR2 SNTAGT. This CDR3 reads CASSDSTALVYIPLHF. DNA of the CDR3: TGTGCCAGCAGTGACTCGACAGCCCTGGTCTATATCCCCCTCCACTTT.

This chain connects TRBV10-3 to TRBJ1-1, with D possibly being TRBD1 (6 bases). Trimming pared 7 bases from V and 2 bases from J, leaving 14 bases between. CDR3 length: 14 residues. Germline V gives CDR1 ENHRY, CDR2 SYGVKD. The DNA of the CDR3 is TGTGCCATCAAGCAAACAGGGTATAACACTGAAGCTTTCTTT. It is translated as CAIKQTGYNTEAFF.

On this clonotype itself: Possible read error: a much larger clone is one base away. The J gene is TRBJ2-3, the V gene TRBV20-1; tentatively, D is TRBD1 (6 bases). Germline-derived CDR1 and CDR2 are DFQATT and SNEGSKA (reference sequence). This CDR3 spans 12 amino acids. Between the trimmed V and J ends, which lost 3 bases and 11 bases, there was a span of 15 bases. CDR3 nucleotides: TGCAGTGCTAGTGAAGGACAGACGGGGCAGTATTTT. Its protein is CSASEGQTGQYF.

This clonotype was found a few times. CDR3 in amino acids: CASSPLSGRDEQFF. The CDR3 bases are TGCGCCAGCAGCCCCTTAAGCGGTCGAGATGAGCAGTTCTTC. The chain uses TRBV5-1 and TRBJ2-1, with TRBD2 as a possible D gene (5 bases). Germline V CDR1 and CDR2: SGHRS, YFSETQ. This CDR3 contains 14 residues. V was clipped by 4 bases and J by 8 bases, with 16 bases between them.

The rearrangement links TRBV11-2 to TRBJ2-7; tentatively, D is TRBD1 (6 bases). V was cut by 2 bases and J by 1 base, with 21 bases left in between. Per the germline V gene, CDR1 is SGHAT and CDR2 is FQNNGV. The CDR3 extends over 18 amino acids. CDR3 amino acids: CASSLNWRVTGASYEQYF. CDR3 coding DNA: TGTGCCAGCAGCTTAAACTGGAGAGTGACAGGAGCTTCCTACGAGCAGTACTTC. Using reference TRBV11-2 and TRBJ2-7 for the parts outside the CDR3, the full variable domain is EAGVAQSPRYKIIEKRQSVAFWCNPISGHATLYWYQQILGQGPKLLIQFQNNGVVDDSQLPKDRFSAERLKGVDSTLKIQPAKLEDSAVYLCASSLNWRVTGASYEQYFGPGTRLTVT.

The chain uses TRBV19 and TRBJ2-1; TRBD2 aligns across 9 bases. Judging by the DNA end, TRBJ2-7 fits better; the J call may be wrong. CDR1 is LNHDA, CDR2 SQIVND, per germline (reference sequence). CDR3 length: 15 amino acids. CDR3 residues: CASSITSGSYNEQYF. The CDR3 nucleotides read TGTGCCAGTAGTATTACTAGCGGGTCTTACAATGAGCAGTACTTC.

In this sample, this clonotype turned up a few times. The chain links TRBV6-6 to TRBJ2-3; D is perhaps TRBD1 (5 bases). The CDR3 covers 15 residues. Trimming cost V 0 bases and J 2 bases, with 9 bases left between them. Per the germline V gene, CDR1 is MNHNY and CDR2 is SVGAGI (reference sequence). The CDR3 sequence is CASSYSDKDTDTQYF. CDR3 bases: TGTGCCAGCAGTTACTCGGACAAGGACACAGATACGCAGTATTTT.

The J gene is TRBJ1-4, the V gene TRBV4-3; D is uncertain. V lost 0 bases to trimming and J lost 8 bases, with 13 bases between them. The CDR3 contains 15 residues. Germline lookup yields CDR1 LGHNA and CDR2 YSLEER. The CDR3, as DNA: TGCGCCAGCAGCCAAGAAGCCGGGAAGGAGGAAAAACTGTTTTTT. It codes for CASSQEAGKEEKLFF.

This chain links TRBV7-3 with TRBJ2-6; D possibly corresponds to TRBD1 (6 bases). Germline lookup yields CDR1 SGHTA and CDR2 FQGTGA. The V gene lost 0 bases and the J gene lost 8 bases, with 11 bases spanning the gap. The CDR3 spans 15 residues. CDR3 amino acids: CASSLTDSLTNVLTF. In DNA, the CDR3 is TGTGCCAGCAGCTTAACGGACAGTCTTACCAACGTCCTGACTTTC.

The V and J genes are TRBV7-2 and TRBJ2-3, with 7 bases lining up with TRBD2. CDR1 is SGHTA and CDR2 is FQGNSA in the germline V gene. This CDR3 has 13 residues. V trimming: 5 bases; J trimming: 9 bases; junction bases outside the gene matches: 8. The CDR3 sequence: CASSLRAGGTQYF. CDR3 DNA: TGTGCCAGCAGCCTCAGGGCCGGGGGGACGCAGTATTTT. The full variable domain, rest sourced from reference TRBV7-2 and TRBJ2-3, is GAGVSQSPSNKVTEKGKDVELRCDPISGHTALYWYRQSLGQGLEFLIYFQGNSAPDKSGLPSDRFSAERTGGSVSTLTIQRTQQEDSAVYLCASSLRAGGTQYFGPGTRLTVL.

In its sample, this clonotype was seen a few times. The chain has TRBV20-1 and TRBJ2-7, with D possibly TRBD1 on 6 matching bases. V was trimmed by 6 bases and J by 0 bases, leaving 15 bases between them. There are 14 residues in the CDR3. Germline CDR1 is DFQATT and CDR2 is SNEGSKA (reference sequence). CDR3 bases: TGCAGTGCCGGGACACCCCCTACCTCCTACGAGCAGTACTTC. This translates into CSAGTPPTSYEQYF.

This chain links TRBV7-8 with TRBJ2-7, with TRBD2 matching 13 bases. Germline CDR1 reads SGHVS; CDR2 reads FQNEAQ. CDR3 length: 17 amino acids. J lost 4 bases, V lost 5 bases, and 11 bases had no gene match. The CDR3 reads CASSPGLAGDLTYEQYF. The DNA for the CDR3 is TGTGCCAGCAGCCCTGGACTAGCGGGGGATCTTACATACGAGCAGTACTTC.

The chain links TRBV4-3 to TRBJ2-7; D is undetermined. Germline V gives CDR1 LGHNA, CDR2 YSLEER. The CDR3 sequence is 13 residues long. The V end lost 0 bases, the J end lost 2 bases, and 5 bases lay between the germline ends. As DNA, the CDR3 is TGCGCCAGCAGCCAAGACAGCGCCTACGAGCAGTACTTC. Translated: CASSQDSAYEQYF.

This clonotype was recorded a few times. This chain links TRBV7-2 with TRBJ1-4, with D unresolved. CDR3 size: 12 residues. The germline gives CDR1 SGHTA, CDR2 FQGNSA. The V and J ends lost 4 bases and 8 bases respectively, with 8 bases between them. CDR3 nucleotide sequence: TGTGCCAGCAGCTCATACCGAGAAAAACTGTTTTTT. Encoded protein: CASSSYREKLFF.

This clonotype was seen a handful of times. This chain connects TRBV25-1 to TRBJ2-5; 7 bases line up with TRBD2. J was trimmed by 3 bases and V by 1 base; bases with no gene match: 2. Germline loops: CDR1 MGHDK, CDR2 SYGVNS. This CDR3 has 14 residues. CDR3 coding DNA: TGTGCCAGCAGTGAATCTCTAGCGGAAGAGACCCAGTACTTC. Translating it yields CASSESLAEETQYF.

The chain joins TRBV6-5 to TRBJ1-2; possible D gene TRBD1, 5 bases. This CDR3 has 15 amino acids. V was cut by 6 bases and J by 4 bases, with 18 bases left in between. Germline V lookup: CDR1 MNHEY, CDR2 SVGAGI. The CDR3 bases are TGTGCCAGCAGGGCCGGGACGAAACTTTCCTATGGCTACACCTTC. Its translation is CASRAGTKLSYGYTF.

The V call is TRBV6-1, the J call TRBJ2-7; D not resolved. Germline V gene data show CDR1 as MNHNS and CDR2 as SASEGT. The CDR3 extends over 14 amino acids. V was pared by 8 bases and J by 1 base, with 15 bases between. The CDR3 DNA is TGTGCCAGCTGTCGGACGGAGTCTTCCTACGAGCAGTACTTC. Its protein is CASCRTESSYEQYF.

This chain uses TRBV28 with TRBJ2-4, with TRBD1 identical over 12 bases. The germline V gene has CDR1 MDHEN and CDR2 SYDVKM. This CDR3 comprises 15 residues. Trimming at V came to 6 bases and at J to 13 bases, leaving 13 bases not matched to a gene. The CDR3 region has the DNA TGTGCCAGCAGGAAGGGGACAGGGGGCTTTCGGGAGCAGTACTTC. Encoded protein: CASRKGTGGFREQYF. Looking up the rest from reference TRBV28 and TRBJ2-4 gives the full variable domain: DVKVTQSSRYLVKRTGEKVFLECVQDMDHENMFWYRQDPGLGLRLIYFSYDVKMKEKGDIPEGYSVSREKKERFSLILESASTNQTSMYLCASRKGTGGFREQYFGAGTRLSVL.

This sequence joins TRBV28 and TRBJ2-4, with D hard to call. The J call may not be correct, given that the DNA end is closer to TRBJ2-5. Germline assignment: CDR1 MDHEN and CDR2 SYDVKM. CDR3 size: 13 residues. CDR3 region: CASSFAVWETQYF. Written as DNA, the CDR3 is TGTGCCAGCAGTTTTGCCGTGTGGGAGACCCAGTACTTC.